Described below is a single T cell receptor (beta chain) sequence and its context. These data belong to a study of T cells after yellow fever vaccination. The wider study: Fractions with few cells were prepared using SMART-Seq v4 Ultra Low Input.

From germline, CDR1 is SGDLS and CDR2 YYNGEE. The CDR3 length is 15 residues. Germline trimming cut 4 bases from V and 4 bases from J; bases unmatched to any gene: 10. TCRdb recomputed calls from the 5' RACE reads with MiXCR, one row per CDR3 protein. The top ten clones hold 20% to 25% of a sample with about 330,000 distinct CDR3 sequences, approximately 4% of them seen once. The chain combines TRBV9 with TRBJ1-1; 7 nucleotides align to TRBD1. This material consisted of PBMCs, taken 5 days after the yellow fever booster vaccination. This receptor was taken from a young man who received the YFV17D yellow fever vaccine. The CDR3 is CASSKITGAGTEAFF. The CDR3 DNA is TGTGCCAGCAGCAAGATTACAGGGGCGGGCACTGAAGCTTTCTTT. Variable domain in full (rest from reference TRBV9 and TRBJ1-1): DSGVTQTPKHLITATGQRVTLRCSPRSGDLSVYWYQQSLDQGLQFLIQYYNGEERAKGNILERFSAQQFPDLHSELNLSSLELGDSALYFCASSKITGAGTEAFFGQGTRLTVV.